Detailed here is one T cell receptor (beta chain). Its antigen is as yet unknown. The source of the sample is a study of blood T cells in healthy people across ages. The study, taken as a whole, reports: Naive T cell percentage strongly correlated with TCR beta diversity. With unsorted PBMCs, a conclusive comparison of naive versus antigen-experienced cells was not possible.

A sample-barcoded 5' primer and a J-beta primer mix were used in a second PCR of about 6 to 12 cycles. All cDNA molecules were each tagged by a template-switch adaptor with 12 random nucleotides. MiXCR was run by TCRdb on the 5' RACE reads, yielding one entry per CDR3 protein. The data show 1.2 million to 1.5 million distinct CDR3 sequences, with 59% seen just once and roughly 7% held by the top ten. Sequencing input: blood. The receptor's source is a man between 18 and 29 years old in good health.

CDR3 nucleotides: TGTGCCAGCAGCCTGGGACCTGCAGGCTACAATGAGCAGTTCTTC. The encoded protein is CASSLGPAGYNEQFF. V is TRBV3-1 and J is TRBJ2-1; D might be TRBD1 or TRBD2, each matching 5 bases. Germline V gene lookup returns CDR1 LGHDT and CDR2 YNNKEL (reference sequence). This CDR3 has 15 residues. Trimming removed 4 bases at V and 3 bases at J, with 13 bases between.